This entry lists 5 T cell receptor beta chains sequenced from one sample in a study of early T cells in non-severe SARS-CoV-2 infection. MiXCR, applied by TCRdb to the 5' RACE reads, yields one record per CDR3 protein. The data show approximately 90,000 distinct CDR3 sequences, more than 9.5% seen once. This sample comprised whole blood, obtained at baseline. The receptors were gathered from an adult who was a healthcare worker with PCR-confirmed SARS-CoV-2 infection or an uninfected control (not recorded which).

This clonotype occurred a few times. A read error may account for a junction end that differs from germline. The rearrangement uses TRBV7-2 and TRBJ2-2; 9 bases are shared with TRBD2. Germline values: CDR1 SGHTA, CDR2 FQGNSA. The CDR3 loop spans 15 amino acids. The CDR3 DNA reads as TGTGCCAGCAGGTTAGCGGGAGTTGACACCGGGGAGCTGTTTTTT. It is translated as CASRLAGVDTGELFF.

This chain links TRBV5-5 with TRBJ2-7; D gene ambiguous. The V gene's germline CDR1 is SGHKS and CDR2 YYEKEE (reference sequence). Trimming took off 0 bases at V and 0 bases at J, with 13 bases between the two ends. The CDR3 totals 16 residues. The CDR3, as DNA: TGTGCCAGCAGCTTGGCCTCCGGACCTAGCTCCTACGAGCAGTACTTC. This encodes CASSLASGPSSYEQYF.

This clonotype has ten or more counts. This chain links TRBV6-5 with TRBJ1-5; D might be TRBD1 (6 bases). This CDR3 region has 15 residues. Between the trimmed V and J ends, which lost 7 bases and 1 base, there was a span of 14 bases. Germline loops: CDR1 MNHEY, CDR2 SVGAGI. CDR3 nucleotides: TGTGCCAGCACCCGAGGGGGGACGAGCAATCAGCCCCAGCATTTT. Amino acids: CASTRGGTSNQPQHF.

The V call is TRBV2, the J call TRBJ1-6; perhaps TRBD1 as D (6 bases). This CDR3 is 15 amino acids long. Germline V gene lookup returns CDR1 SNHLY and CDR2 FYNNEI. The V end lost 7 bases, the J end lost 0 bases, and 10 bases lay between the germline ends. The CDR3 spells CASKGGSSYNSPLHF. The CDR3 nucleotides read TGTGCCAGCAAGGGGGGCAGCTCCTATAATTCACCCCTCCACTTT.

This clonotype was seen more than once but under ten times. J is TRBJ1-1 and V is TRBV5-1, with 8 bases matching TRBD1. Germline V gene lookup returns CDR1 SGHRS and CDR2 YFSETQ. The junction had 8 bases not matched to a gene; V was cut back by 4 bases and J by 3 bases. The CDR3 consists of 15 residues. This chain's CDR3 is CASSRDRGGDTEAFF. CDR3 coding DNA: TGCGCCAGCAGCCGTGACAGGGGAGGGGACACTGAAGCTTTCTTT.